These T cell receptor beta chains were read from a single sample in a study of cytomegalovirus exposure and HLA in healthy donors. The repertoire was sequenced with immunoSEQ multiplex PCR; TCRdb's copy has only in-frame clones and lacks some. The sample has 100,000 to 150,000 clones, 80% seen once. Sequencing input: PBMCs. The receptors were sampled from a woman in her forties in good health and CMV-seronegative. CDR3s include the opening cysteine and the closing phenylalanine or tryptophan.

v_gene: TRBV28; CDR3aa: CASSLGWEEKLFF
v_gene: TRBV19; CDR3aa: CASTLDKNQPQHF
v_gene: TRBV6-6; CDR3aa: CASTSGLTSNRYTF
v_gene: TRBV6-5; CDR3aa: CASSYSSGRLEKLFF
v_gene: TRBV29-1; CDR3aa: CSVGLEGSNGYPF
v_gene: TRBV7-3; CDR3aa: CASSLAGGLYNEQFF
v_gene: TRBV18; CDR3aa: CASSPRTERPKGELFF
v_gene: TRBV13; CDR3aa: CASSFSSYEQYF
v_gene: TRBV5-6; CDR3aa: CASSSPFTGSASSPLHF
v_gene: TRBV4-1; CDR3aa: CASSQEGGPSTDTQYF
v_gene: TRBV18; CDR3aa: CASSPKGQGRHGYTF
v_gene: TRBV4-1; CDR3aa: CASSLVAGETYEQYF
v_gene: TRBV19; CDR3aa: CASSIAPDTGYGYTF
v_gene: TRBV18; CDR3aa: CASSRDYGQPQHF
v_gene: TRBV18; CDR3aa: CASSGRGPGTDTQYF
v_gene: TRBV28; CDR3aa: CASSFRGRTSYEQYF
v_gene: TRBV27; CDR3aa: CASSQEQGNGYTF
v_gene: TRBV7-9; CDR3aa: CASSSTQGFSYNEQFF
v_gene: TRBV7-9; CDR3aa: CASSLAFGRTQETQYF
v_gene: TRBV4-1; CDR3aa: CASSQLQGTGNEKLFF
v_gene: TRBV5-6; CDR3aa: CASSIQGVYEQYF
v_gene: TRBV15; CDR3aa: CATSRPGLRQPQHF
v_gene: TRBV5-1; CDR3aa: CASSLGPGGTGELFF
v_gene: TRBV4-2; CDR3aa: CASSPRLAGTPKNIQYF
v_gene: TRBV5-6; CDR3aa: CASSGQGRRPATNEKLFF